This record concerns one TCR beta chain sequence. The sample originates from a study of response to subunit inactivated influenza vaccine. TCRdb analysed the RT-PCR reads with MiXCR anew, one entry per CDR3 protein. The sample gives about 500,000 distinct CDR3 sequences, 16% of which show up once; 2.5% to 3.5% is in the top ten. This specimen was CD4+ T cells sorted from PBMCs, taken around 25 months after vaccination. The TCR was taken from a man aged 50 to 69 who received an inactivated influenza vaccine.

CDR3 loop: CSAMIRAANTGELFF. The CDR3 DNA follows: TGCAGTGCCATGATTAGGGCAGCGAACACCGGGGAGCTGTTTTTT. The chain has TRBV20-1 and TRBJ2-2; no firm D call. Trimming shortened V by 6 bases and J by 0 bases, and 14 bases separated the two germline ends. CDR3 length equals 15 residues. Looked up from germline, CDR1 is DFQATT and CDR2 is SNEGSKA (reference sequence).